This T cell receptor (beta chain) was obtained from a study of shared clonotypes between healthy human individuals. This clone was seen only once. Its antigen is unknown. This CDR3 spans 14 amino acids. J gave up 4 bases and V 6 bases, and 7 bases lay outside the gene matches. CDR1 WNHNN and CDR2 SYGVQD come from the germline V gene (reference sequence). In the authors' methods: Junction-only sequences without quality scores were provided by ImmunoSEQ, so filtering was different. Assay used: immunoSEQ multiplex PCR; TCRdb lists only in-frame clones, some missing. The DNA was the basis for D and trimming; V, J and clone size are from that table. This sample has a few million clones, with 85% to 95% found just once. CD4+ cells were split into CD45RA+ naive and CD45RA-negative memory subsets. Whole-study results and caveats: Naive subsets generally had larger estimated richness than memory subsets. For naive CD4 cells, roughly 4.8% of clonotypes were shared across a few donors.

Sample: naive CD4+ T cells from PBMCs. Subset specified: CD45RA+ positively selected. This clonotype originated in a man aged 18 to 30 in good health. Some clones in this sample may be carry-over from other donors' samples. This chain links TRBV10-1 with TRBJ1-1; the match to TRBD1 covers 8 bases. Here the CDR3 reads CASSVHRGSTEAFF. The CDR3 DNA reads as TGCGCCAGCAGCGTCCACAGGGGGAGCACTGAAGCTTTCTTT.